Listed below are T cell receptor beta chains from one sample, sequenced in a study of shared clonotypes between healthy human individuals. The repertoire was sequenced with immunoSEQ multiplex PCR; TCRdb's copy has only in-frame clones and lacks some. The profile shows nearly 2 million clones, about 95% of them singletons. The sample taken for sequencing was naive CD8+ T cells sorted from blood. The receptors were gathered from a man in his late teens or twenties in good health. Both conserved end residues are part of each CDR3. Each record gives: clone size, J gene, V gene, D gene, CDR3 protein, CDR3 DNA. A D gene is named only where the DNA matches it firmly. Size is omitted from some rows. Given values are once, few, many or a class for expanded clones.

.,TRBJ2-1,TRBV13,.,CASSFSLNEHDEQFF,TGTGCCAGCAGCTTCAGTCTGAACGAGCACGATGAGCAGTTCTTC
.,TRBJ2-1,TRBV27,.,CASSLYNEQFF,TGTGCCAGCAGCCTGTACAATGAGCAGTTCTTC
.,TRBJ2-7,TRBV5-4,TRBD1,CASSRTGYEQYF,TGTGCCAGCAGCCGGACAGGCTACGAGCAGTACTTC
.,TRBJ1-5,TRBV25-1,.,CASSEGRGFYQPQHF,TGTGCCAGCAGCGAAGGCCGGGGCTTCTATCAGCCCCAGCATTTT
.,TRBJ2-5,TRBV4-1,TRBD2,CASSLEPSGGAETQYF,TGCGCCAGCAGCCTCGAACCTAGCGGGGGGGCGGAGACCCAGTACTTC
.,TRBJ2-7,TRBV13,TRBD1,CASSRDRGYEQYF,TGTGCCAGCAGCAGGGACAGGGGGTACGAGCAGTACTTC
.,TRBJ2-7,TRBV4-1,.,CASSQEGGTQYYEQYF,TGCGCCAGCAGCCAAGAAGGGGGGACCCAATACTACGAGCAGTACTTC
.,TRBJ2-7,TRBV6-6,TRBD1,CASSTWDRGPNEQYF,TGTGCCAGCAGTACTTGGGACAGGGGGCCTAACGAGCAGTACTTC
.,TRBJ2-7,TRBV5-4,TRBD1,CASSLVPGQGYEQYF,TGTGCCAGCAGCTTGGTTCCTGGACAGGGCTACGAGCAGTACTTC
.,TRBJ1-1,TRBV5-1,.,CASSLNAAFEAFF,TGCGCCAGCAGCTTGAACGCGGCCTTTGAAGCTTTCTTT
.,TRBJ1-5,TRBV6-1,TRBD1,CASRIRQGAEQPQHF,TGTGCCAGCAGAATAAGACAGGGGGCGGAACAGCCCCAGCATTTT
.,TRBJ2-7,TRBV6-1,.,CASSEATLSSYEQYF,TGTGCCAGCAGTGAAGCAACTCTGAGCTCCTACGAGCAGTACTTC
once,TRBJ2-1,TRBV30,.,CAWSLLDEQFF,TGTGCCTGGAGTCTCCTTGATGAGCAGTTCTTC
.,TRBJ2-7,TRBV4-1,TRBD2,CASSQDLEGWGGYEQYF,TGCGCCAGCAGCCAAGATCTGGAAGGATGGGGGGGTTACGAGCAGTACTTC
.,TRBJ2-2,TRBV7-9,.,CASSFTGLYTGELFF,TGTGCCAGCAGCTTTACAGGACTATACACCGGGGAGCTGTTTTTT
.,TRBJ1-1,TRBV7-9,.,CASSPSSTEAFF,TGTGCCAGCAGCCCCTCGAGCACTGAAGCTTTCTTT
.,TRBJ2-7,TRBV4-1,TRBD1,CASSQAGTGTYEQYF,TGCGCCAGCAGCCAAGCAGGGACAGGTACCTACGAGCAGTACTTC
.,TRBJ2-1,TRBV5-6,.,CASSARGAGFDEQFF,TGTGCCAGCAGCGCCCGTGGGGCGGGGTTCGATGAGCAGTTCTTC
.,TRBJ2-7,TRBV9,.,CASSVGQGGYEQYF,TGTGCCAGCAGCGTAGGTCAGGGGGGGTACGAGCAGTACTTC
few,TRBJ2-7,TRBV11-2,TRBD1,CASSFGTGSYEQYF,TGTGCCAGCAGCTTCGGGACAGGGTCCTACGAGCAGTACTTC
.,TRBJ2-2,TRBV6-5,TRBD2,CASSYGGDTGELFF,TGTGCCAGCAGTTACGGGGGGGATACCGGGGAGCTGTTTTTT
.,TRBJ2-5,TRBV2,.,CASRARYQETQYF,TGTGCCAGCAGGGCGCGTTACCAAGAGACCCAGTACTTC
.,TRBJ2-3,TRBV13,TRBD2,CASSLVGTSYTDTQYF,TGTGCCAGCAGCTTAGTAGGGACTAGCTACACAGATACGCAGTATTTT
.,TRBJ2-5,TRBV5-1,TRBD1,CASSPGTGWTYQETQYF,TGCGCCAGCAGCCCGGGGACAGGCTGGACGTACCAAGAGACCCAGTACTTC
.,TRBJ2-1,TRBV7-8,.,CASSFLDGGPYNEQFF,TGTGCCAGCAGCTTTCTAGATGGGGGGCCTTACAATGAGCAGTTCTTC
.,TRBJ2-2,TRBV19,.,CASSILPNTGELFF,TGTGCCAGTAGTATCTTACCGAACACCGGGGAGCTGTTTTTT
.,TRBJ2-7,TRBV6-1,.,CASSARDGAYEQYF,TGTGCCAGCAGTGCCCGGGACGGAGCCTACGAGCAGTACTTC
once,TRBJ2-1,TRBV28,.,CASSPGRTGLVYEQFF,TGTGCCAGCAGTCCCGGCCGTACAGGGTTGGTCTATGAGCAGTTCTTC
.,TRBJ2-5,TRBV7-9,TRBD2,CASSWTSGGLQETQYF,TGTGCCAGCAGCTGGACTAGCGGGGGGTTACAAGAGACCCAGTACTTC
.,TRBJ2-7,TRBV4-1,TRBD2,CASSQDTSGSSHEQYF,TGCGCCAGCAGCCAAGATACTAGCGGGAGTTCCCACGAGCAGTACTTC
.,TRBJ2-1,TRBV6-5,.,CASSYSGPGGNEQFF,TGTGCCAGCAGTTACTCGGGGCCAGGAGGCAATGAGCAGTTCTTC
.,TRBJ2-1,TRBV5-1,.,CASSKGQYNEQFF,TGCGCCAGCAGTAAAGGACAGTACAATGAGCAGTTCTTC
.,TRBJ2-3,TRBV10-1,TRBD1,CASSEGTGGTDTQYF,TGCGCCAGCAGTGAGGGGACAGGGGGGACAGATACGCAGTATTTT
.,TRBJ2-7,TRBV13,.,CASSLGPASSYEQYF,TGTGCCAGCAGCTTAGGGCCAGCGAGCTCCTACGAGCAGTACTTC
.,TRBJ2-1,TRBV7-9,.,CASSLQGQVNEQFF,TGTGCCAGCAGCTTACAGGGGCAGGTCAATGAGCAGTTCTTC
.,TRBJ2-1,TRBV4-2,.,CASSQDLAGTGEQFF,TGTGCCAGCAGCCAAGATCTTGCCGGAACGGGTGAGCAGTTCTTC
.,TRBJ2-5,TRBV4-3,.,CASSQDFGQGVQETQYF,TGCGCCAGCAGCCAAGATTTCGGGCAGGGAGTTCAAGAGACCCAGTACTTC
.,TRBJ2-1,TRBV19,.,CASKSGGPSYNEQFF,TGTGCCAGTAAATCTGGCGGGCCGTCCTACAATGAGCAGTTCTTC
once,TRBJ2-7,TRBV7-6,TRBD2,CASSPSLGEGRYEQYF,TGTGCCAGCAGCCCCTCACTGGGGGAGGGCCGATACGAGCAGTACTTC
.,TRBJ2-7,TRBV9,.,CASSLGTPGNEQYF,TGTGCCAGCAGCTTGGGAACCCCGGGGAACGAGCAGTACTTC
.,TRBJ1-1,TRBV6-5,.,CASSYSTWNTEAFF,TGTGCCAGCAGTTACTCGACATGGAACACTGAAGCTTTCTTT
.,TRBJ2-7,TRBV6-6,.,CASSYGADFSYEQYF,TGTGCCAGCAGTTACGGAGCCGACTTCTCCTACGAGCAGTACTTC
.,TRBJ2-7,TRBV6-5,.,CASRLAESYEQYF,TGTGCCAGCAGGCTAGCTGAATCCTACGAGCAGTACTTC
.,TRBJ1-2,TRBV9,.,CASSTQQGASGYTF,TGTGCCAGCAGCACTCAACAGGGTGCGAGCGGCTACACCTTC
.,TRBJ2-3,TRBV19,TRBD2,CASRPSGGSDTQYF,TGTGCCAGTAGGCCTAGCGGGGGTTCAGATACGCAGTATTTT
.,TRBJ2-1,TRBV6-1,TRBD2,CASSGGLGLYNEQFF,TGTGCCAGCAGTGGGGGACTAGGGCTTTACAATGAGCAGTTCTTC
.,TRBJ1-3,TRBV6-5,TRBD1,CASSPTGPGNTIYF,TGTGCCAGCAGTCCGACAGGGCCTGGAAACACCATATATTTT
.,TRBJ1-1,TRBV9,.,CASSVIGGSEWDTEAFF,TGTGCCAGCAGCGTAATAGGCGGCTCCGAGTGGGACACTGAAGCTTTCTTT